This paragraph covers one T cell receptor beta chain sequence. This sample was included in a study of T cell responses to AZD1222 COVID-19 vaccine. TCRdb's copy holds only in-frame clones and misses some; the assay was immunoSEQ multiplex PCR. This sample has some 180,000 clones; roughly nine tenths occur once, and the top ten carry more than 1.5%. There are 15 residues in the CDR3. V was pared by 5 bases and J by 4 bases, with 16 bases between. Germline lookup yields CDR1 SGHRS and CDR2 YFSETQ. The sequencing here drew on peripheral blood, taken 28 days after the second AZD1222 dose. The receptor's source is an adult who received the AZD1222 COVID-19 vaccine. V is TRBV5-1 and J is TRBJ2-4, with D uncertain. CDR3 bases: TGCGCCAGCAGAGGCACCGGCGGTAGAAAAAACATTCAGTACTTC. Translation gives CASRGTGGRKNIQYF.